Presented here are 22 T cell receptor beta chains from one specimen sequenced in a study of cytomegalovirus exposure and HLA in healthy donors. Sequenced by immunoSEQ multiplex PCR; TCRdb stores in-frame clones only, minus some. The data contain 140,000 or so clones, roughly 87% of them singletons. Sequenced: PBMCs. The receptors here all came from a man aged 18 to 29 in good health and CMV-seropositive.

J is TRBJ1-5 and V is TRBV15, with 7 nucleotides matching TRBD1. The ends lost 0 bases at V and 4 bases at J; junction bases unmatched: 6. The germline CDR1 and CDR2 sequences are LNHNV and YYDKDF (reference sequence). The CDR3 loop spans 16 amino acids. Here the CDR3 DNA reads TGTGCCACCAGCAGAGAATATAGGGGGCTGAATCAGCCCCAGCATTTT. This sequence encodes CATSREYRGLNQPQHF.

The CDR3 coding sequence is TGTGCCAGCAGCGCACGACAGGGGGCAGGTGAAAAACTGTTTTTT. Its protein product is CASSARQGAGEKLFF. V usage is TRBV7-6 and J usage is TRBJ1-4, with 10 bases lining up with TRBD1. CDR1 is SGHVS, CDR2 FNYEAQ, per germline. The V and J ends lost 5 bases and 7 bases, in that order; junction bases with no gene match: 7. The CDR3 totals 15 residues.

This clone was observed a handful of times. The rearrangement links TRBV6-5 to TRBJ2-7, with D maybe TRBD2 (5 bases). V lost 7 bases and J lost 3, with 10 bases in between. Germline V CDR1 and CDR2: MNHEY, SVGAGI. This CDR3 region has 12 residues. This CDR3 reads CASKSGGYEQYF. The DNA for the CDR3 is TGTGCCAGCAAGTCAGGAGGCTACGAGCAGTACTTC.

The V gene is TRBV27, the J gene TRBJ2-1; 8 nucleotides align to TRBD2. V was clipped by 6 bases and J by 4 bases; unmatched bases: 11. Germline assignment: CDR1 MNHEY and CDR2 SMNVEV (reference sequence). The CDR3 has 16 amino acids. The CDR3 loop is CASRSPLAAEYNEQFF. CDR3 in DNA: TGTGCCAGCAGATCACCACTAGCGGCCGAGTACAATGAGCAGTTCTTC.

This chain uses TRBV27 with TRBJ2-2; D gene ambiguous. The germline V and J ends were trimmed by 0 bases and 7 bases, with 6 bases remaining between them. The CDR3 contains 13 residues. Germline assignment: CDR1 MNHEY and CDR2 SMNVEV (reference sequence). The CDR3 sequence is CASSLSRGGELFF. CDR3 DNA sequence: TGTGCCAGCAGTTTATCGAGAGGCGGGGAGCTGTTTTTT.

The chain has TRBV28 and TRBJ1-3; 7 nucleotides line up with TRBD1. Germline trimming cut 5 bases from V and 2 bases from J; bases unmatched to any gene: 6. The CDR3 covers 15 residues. CDR1 is MDHEN and CDR2 is SYDVKM in the germline V gene. The CDR3 sequence is CASSPGTATGNTIYF. CDR3 DNA sequence: TGTGCCAGCAGTCCGGGGACAGCTACTGGAAACACCATATATTTT. Full variable domain (outside the CDR3, taken from reference TRBV28 and TRBJ1-3): DVKVTQSSRYLVKRTGEKVFLECVQDMDHENMFWYRQDPGLGLRLIYFSYDVKMKEKGDIPEGYSVSREKKERFSLILESASTNQTSMYLCASSPGTATGNTIYFGEGSWLTVV.

The chain couples TRBV18 to TRBJ2-4; 8 bases match TRBD1. The CDR3 loop spans 16 amino acids. The trim removed 2 bases at V and 5 bases at J, leaving 8 bases unmatched. Looked up from germline, CDR1 is KGHSH and CDR2 is LQKENI. CDR3: CASSPLTGALQNIQYF. The CDR3 nucleotides read TGTGCCAGCTCACCATTGACAGGGGCCCTTCAAAACATTCAGTACTTC.

J is TRBJ2-3 and V is TRBV13, with 12 bases identical to TRBD2. This CDR3 contains 16 residues. Trimming at V came to 5 bases and at J to 0 bases, leaving 3 bases not matched to a gene. Looked up from germline, CDR1 is PRHDT and CDR2 is FYEKMQ (reference sequence). The CDR3 here is CASSPTSGGSTDTQYF. The DNA of the CDR3 is TGTGCCAGCAGCCCGACTAGCGGGGGCAGCACAGATACGCAGTATTTT.

This clone has just one count. The chain uses TRBV4-1 and TRBJ1-2; 7 bases are a match to TRBD1. CDR3 length equals 18 residues. Trimming at V came to 3 bases and at J to 8 bases, leaving 21 bases not matched to a gene. Germline V gene sequence: CDR1 MGHRA, CDR2 YSYEKL. This CDR3 is CASSHGEIRFKGASGYTF. The CDR3 region has the DNA TGCGCCAGCAGCCATGGGGAGATTAGATTCAAGGGGGCATCCGGCTACACCTTC.

The V gene is TRBV7-2, the J gene TRBJ2-1; 11 bases are shared with TRBD2. The J segment lost 9 bases and the V segment lost 6 bases, leaving 10 bases of the junction unmatched. Per germline, CDR1 SGHTA and CDR2 FQGNSA. This CDR3 spans 15 amino acids. CDR3 protein: CASSSLAGGRGEQFF. CDR3 nucleotide sequence: TGTGCCAGCAGTTCTCTAGCGGGGGGCCGGGGTGAGCAGTTCTTC.

The chain has TRBV5-1 and TRBJ2-7, with TRBD2 matching over 9 bases. Trimming took 7 bases from V and 5 from J; bases not matched to a gene: 16. CDR1 is SGHRS, CDR2 YFSETQ, per germline. The CDR3 runs to 16 residues. CDR3 loop: CASSSAGGPGLNEQYF. CDR3 coding DNA: TGCGCCAGCTCTTCGGCGGGGGGGCCGGGGTTGAACGAGCAGTACTTC.

The chain combines TRBV28 with TRBJ2-1; D is ambiguous. V dropped 2 bases and J dropped 12 bases, with 8 bases sitting between them. The CDR3 totals 11 residues. Germline CDR1 and CDR2: MDHEN and SYDVKM. CDR3 sequence: CASSLKELQFF. The CDR3 DNA sequence: TGTGCCAGCAGTTTAAAGGAGCTGCAGTTCTTC.

The V gene is TRBV28, the J gene TRBJ2-1; 8 nucleotides match TRBD2. The V and J ends lost 6 bases and 6 bases, in that order; junction bases with no gene match: 10. There are 15 residues in the CDR3. The germline CDR1 and CDR2 sequences are MDHEN and SYDVKM. In nucleotides, the CDR3 is TGTGCCAGCAGCCCTGGGGGTAGCGGGGTCAATGAGCAGTTCTTC. It codes for CASSPGGSGVNEQFF.

The rearrangement links TRBV11-2 to TRBJ2-2, with 13 bases identical to TRBD2. This CDR3 has 16 residues. The J segment lost 4 bases and the V segment lost 4 bases, leaving 3 bases of the junction unmatched. Germline V gene data show CDR1 as SGHAT and CDR2 as FQNNGV. CDR3 coding DNA: TGTGCCAGCAGCTGGACTAGCGGGGGCCCCACCGGGGAGCTGTTTTTT. This sequence encodes CASSWTSGGPTGELFF.

The chain recombines TRBV6-6 with TRBJ1-3; possible D gene TRBD1, 6 bases. V was trimmed by 6 bases and J by 0 bases, leaving 15 bases between them. Per the germline V gene, CDR1 is MNHNY and CDR2 is SVGAGI (reference sequence). The CDR3 is made up of 16 amino acids. As DNA, the CDR3 is TGTGCCAGCAGGGGCTCGGGACAACACTCTGGAAACACCATATATTTT. Translation: CASRGSGQHSGNTIYF.

V usage is TRBV28 and J usage is TRBJ1-2; TRBD1 aligns across 7 bases. Germline CDR1 MDHEN, CDR2 SYDVKM. V gave up 6 bases and J gave up 8 bases; unmatched junction bases: 12. This CDR3 region has 14 residues. The CDR3 sequence: CASRPIDRESGYTF. The CDR3 DNA follows: TGTGCCAGCAGACCAATCGACAGGGAGTCGGGCTACACCTTC.

This sequence joins TRBV27 and TRBJ1-1, with 7 bases that match TRBD1. V was clipped by 6 bases and J by 6 bases; unmatched bases: 7. Germline-derived CDR1 and CDR2 are MNHEY and SMNVEV (reference sequence). The CDR3 runs 13 residues. The CDR3 is CASSLDRAAEAFF. DNA for the CDR3: TGTGCCAGCAGCCTTGACAGGGCGGCTGAAGCTTTCTTT.

The chain joins TRBV29-1 to TRBJ2-4, with D possibly being TRBD2 (5 bases). CDR1 and CDR2 from the germline V gene are SQVTM and ANQGSEA. This CDR3 has 12 residues. Trimming took off 6 bases at V and 8 bases at J, with 14 bases between the two ends. The DNA for the CDR3 is TGCAGCGTCTGGACGGAGGAAGACATTCAGTACTTC. Translation: CSVWTEEDIQYF.

The V call is TRBV10-2, the J call TRBJ2-2, with D possibly TRBD1 on 5 matching bases. V was trimmed by 2 bases and J by 4 bases, leaving 11 bases between them. Germline V gene lookup returns CDR1 WSHSY and CDR2 SAAADI. This CDR3 contains 15 residues. In DNA, the CDR3 is TGCGCCAGCAGTGAGGCAGGGATTCTCACCGGGGAGCTGTTTTTT. This gives the protein CASSEAGILTGELFF.

This sequence joins TRBV5-1 and TRBJ2-5; no definite D call. Germline V gene data show CDR1 as SGHRS and CDR2 as YFSETQ. V dropped 5 bases and J dropped 0 bases, with 5 bases sitting between them. The CDR3 runs 12 residues. The DNA for the CDR3 is TGCGCCAGCAGGAGTAACCAAGAGACCCAGTACTTC. Its translation is CASRSNQETQYF.

This CDR3 is CASSLRGGARATDTQYF. In DNA form, the CDR3 reads TGCGCCAGCAGCTTACGCGGGGGGGCCAGGGCGACAGATACGCAGTATTTT. V and J are TRBV5-1 and TRBJ2-3; 9 bases agree with TRBD2. The junction had 10 bases not matched to a gene; V was cut back by 2 bases and J by 3 bases. The CDR3 is made up of 17 amino acids. In germline, CDR1 is SGHRS, CDR2 YFSETQ.

The J gene is TRBJ2-2, the V gene TRBV27; no clear D. This CDR3 contains 14 residues. The germline V and J ends were trimmed by 2 bases and 7 bases, with 11 bases remaining between them. Per germline, CDR1 MNHEY and CDR2 SMNVEV (reference sequence). The CDR3: CASSLVIPVGELFF. The CDR3 bases are TGTGCCAGCAGTTTAGTGATTCCGGTCGGGGAGCTGTTTTTT.